Below, one T cell receptor beta chain is given with its context. The data originate from a study of blood T cell repertoires in COVID-19. Study at large: Italy, Spain and the United States were the sources of the convalescent and acute COVID-19 samples.

Methods used by the authors: Amplified reference gene primers provided the basis for estimating nucleated cell counts. Sequencing was performed with immunoSEQ multiplex PCR; in TCRdb, only in-frame clones are kept and a portion is missing. V and J calls and clone size come straight from that table; D and trimming were deduced from the DNA. The sample holds roughly 60,000 clones, approximately 92% seen once. Material for sequencing was peripheral blood. The receptor's source is an elderly woman with active COVID-19.

CDR3 in amino acids: CASTRDRRETQYF. Written as DNA, the CDR3 is TGTGCCAGCACCCGGGACAGACGAGAGACCCAGTACTTC. V gene TRBV2 combines with J gene TRBJ2-5, with TRBD1 identical over 7 bases. This CDR3 region has 13 residues. Per germline, CDR1 SNHLY and CDR2 FYNNEI. The junction had 6 bases not matched to a gene; V was cut back by 7 bases and J by 4 bases. Full variable domain (missing parts from reference TRBV2 and TRBJ2-5): EPEVTQTPSHQVTQMGQEVILRCVPISNHLYFYWYRQILGQKVEFLVSFYNNEISEKSEIFDDQFSVERPDGSNFTLKIRSTKLEDSAMYFCASTRDRRETQYFGPGTRLLVL.